These T cell receptor beta chains were read from a single sample in a study of cytomegalovirus exposure and HLA in healthy donors. Produced via immunoSEQ multiplex PCR; TCRdb's table is partial and in-frame only. Its table lists about 110,000 clones. The source material was PBMCs. These receptors were taken from a man between 40 and 49 years old in good health and CMV-seropositive. Both conserved end residues are part of each CDR3. D genes are given only for firm matches.

CDR3 DNA | CDR3 protein | J gene | D gene | V gene
TGTGCCAGCGTCAGGGGCGGGAGGCCAGGCCACGAGCAGTACTTC | CASVRGGRPGHEQYF | TRBJ2-7 | TRBD2 | TRBV5-6
TGTGCCAGCAGTTACGCTTCCGGAGGTCATGGCTACACCTTC | CASSYASGGHGYTF | TRBJ1-2 | NA | TRBV6-5
TGCGCCAGCAGCCCCACAGGGAGCTCTGGGGCCAACGTCCTGACTTTC | CASSPTGSSGANVLTF | TRBJ2-6 | NA | TRBV5-1
TGTGCCAGCAGTTCCCACACCATTCCGTACGAGCAGTACTTC | CASSSHTIPYEQYF | TRBJ2-7 | NA | TRBV6-5
TGTGCCAGCAACCCGGAGGGTCCCTACGAGCAGTACTTC | CASNPEGPYEQYF | TRBJ2-7 | NA | TRBV28
TGTGCCAGCATCATAGCGGGAGACATAGATACGCAGTATTTT | CASIIAGDIDTQYF | TRBJ2-3 | TRBD2 | TRBV7-9
TGCGCCAGCAGCCAGCCGGGACTAGCGGGAGGTGAGCAGTTCTTC | CASSQPGLAGGEQFF | TRBJ2-1 | TRBD2 | TRBV4-1
TGTGCCAGTAGTTTCTACCCTAGCGCCGGGGAGCTGTTTTTT | CASSFYPSAGELFF | TRBJ2-2 | NA | TRBV19
TGTGCCAGTAGTATAGATCGCGATCGCGGGACTCAGTACTTC | CASSIDRDRGTQYF | TRBJ2-4 | NA | TRBV19
TGCGCCAGCAGCTTGGGGGGACATTCACAGGGGACTGAAGCTTTCTTT | CASSLGGHSQGTEAFF | TRBJ1-1 | TRBD1 | TRBV5-1
TGTGCCAGCAGTTACCGGGACAGGGCCTACAATGAGCAGTTCTTC | CASSYRDRAYNEQFF | TRBJ2-1 | TRBD1 | TRBV6-7
TGTGCCAGCAGTTTTGGTTTTGGGAGGGACCCCACCTACGAGCAGTACTTC | CASSFGFGRDPTYEQYF | TRBJ2-7 | TRBD2 | TRBV28
TGCGCCAGCAGTTTCTCAGGGCAGATCTACAATGAGCAGTTCTTC | CASSFSGQIYNEQFF | TRBJ2-1 | NA | TRBV5-1
TGTGCCAGCAGCCTCTACAATGAGCAGTTCTTC | CASSLYNEQFF | TRBJ2-1 | NA | TRBV27
TGTGCCAGCAGCTTAAGGGGACTACAGGGCAGGAGGACAGATACGCAGTATTTT | CASSLRGLQGRRTDTQYF | TRBJ2-3 | NA | TRBV7-3
TGTGCCAGCAGCCTAGCGGGAAAGGGCGAGCAGTACTTC | CASSLAGKGEQYF | TRBJ2-7 | TRBD2 | TRBV6-5
TGTGCCAGCCTACTGAATGGGGCCAACGTCCTGACTTTC | CASLLNGANVLTF | TRBJ2-6 | NA | TRBV28
TGTGCCAGCAGTCGTGCAGGCAGGGGCGGGACAGATACGCAGTATTTT | CASSRAGRGGTDTQYF | TRBJ2-3 | NA | TRBV28
TGCGCCAGCAGCCACGACAGGGGTTCCAACGAGCAGTACTTC | CASSHDRGSNEQYF | TRBJ2-7 | TRBD1 | TRBV4-3
TGTGCCACCAGCAGAGATTTGGTACAGGGGAGCGGCTACACCTTC | CATSRDLVQGSGYTF | TRBJ1-2 | TRBD1 | TRBV15
TGTGCCAGCAGCCCGGGGGGGACTAGCGGGGCTTTTCAGTACTTC | CASSPGGTSGAFQYF | TRBJ2-4 | TRBD2 | TRBV5-6
TGTGCCAGCAGCTTAGCTTTAGCGGGACCCTACAATGAGCAGTTCTTC | CASSLALAGPYNEQFF | TRBJ2-1 | TRBD2 | TRBV7-2
TGTGCCAGTAGTATAAGAGTTTACACTGAAGCTTTCTTT | CASSIRVYTEAFF | TRBJ1-1 | NA | TRBV19
TGCGCCAGCAGCCAAACCCCGGGGTACAATGAGCAGTTCTTC | CASSQTPGYNEQFF | TRBJ2-1 | NA | TRBV4-3
TGCAGCGTTGAAGACAGGACAGGGAACACTGAAGCTTTCTTT | CSVEDRTGNTEAFF | TRBJ1-1 | TRBD1 | TRBV29-1
TGCGCCAGCAGCTCGTCTACAGGGAGCTCCTACGAGCAGTACTTC | CASSSSTGSSYEQYF | TRBJ2-7 | NA | TRBV5-1
TGTGCCAGCAGCGCCGCCGGGACTCGTTACGGGGAGCTGTTTTTT | CASSAAGTRYGELFF | TRBJ2-2 | NA | TRBV5-4
TGTGCCAGCTCACCGGGACAGGGAGCTGAAGCTTTCTTT | CASSPGQGAEAFF | TRBJ1-1 | TRBD1 | TRBV18
TGTGCCAGCAGCTTAGAGACAGTCCTCACAGATACGCAGTATTTT | CASSLETVLTDTQYF | TRBJ2-3 | NA | TRBV11-1
TGTGCCAGCAGCTTGGTGGACGGGGTCTATGGCTACACCTTC | CASSLVDGVYGYTF | TRBJ1-2 | NA | TRBV5-4
TGTGCCAGCAGTTACACACCAACGCCGACTAGATTCCTCCACTTT | CASSYTPTPTRFLHF | TRBJ1-6 | NA | TRBV6-5
TGTGCCAGCAGTGAAGAAAACAGAAATGAGCAGTTCTTC | CASSEENRNEQFF | TRBJ2-1 | NA | TRBV25-1
TGTGCCTGGAGTACTACCGGGACAGGGGTCCGAGGTTCCTACTATGGCTACACCTTC | CAWSTTGTGVRGSYYGYTF | TRBJ1-2 | TRBD1 | TRBV30
TGTGCCAGCGGAAGAGGTGGTCCCTCTAGAACCACTGAAGCTTTCTTT | CASGRGGPSRTTEAFF | TRBJ1-1 | NA | TRBV7-2
TGTGCCAGCAGCTTAGATTCGGCAGGGGGCGAGCAGCCCCAGCATTTT | CASSLDSAGGEQPQHF | TRBJ1-5 | TRBD1 | TRBV11-2
TGTGCCAGCAGCTTAGCGCGTCGCACCTCCTACAATGAGCAGTTCTTC | CASSLARRTSYNEQFF | TRBJ2-1 | NA | TRBV7-2
TGTGCCAGCAGTACACCTCGGGACACCGTCTACGAGCAGTACTTC | CASSTPRDTVYEQYF | TRBJ2-7 | NA | TRBV27
TGTGCCAGCAGCTCGTCCGGGACAGTTTACTTC | CASSSSGTVYF | TRBJ2-7 | TRBD1 | TRBV5-8
TGTGCCAGCTCGGCGGGACGGACCTTGGGCGAGCAGTACTTC | CASSAGRTLGEQYF | TRBJ2-7 | NA | TRBV19
TGTGCCAGCAGCTTCGACTCCGGGACAGGGGGGACTGAAGCTTTCTTT | CASSFDSGTGGTEAFF | TRBJ1-1 | TRBD1 | TRBV7-8
TGCGCCAGCAGGGCCGGGTCCGGCACCGAGGAGCTGTTTTTT | CASRAGSGTEELFF | TRBJ2-2 | NA | TRBV10-1
TGTGCCAGCAGCCGAGCGGGAGGGGGACTCGAGCAGTACTTC | CASSRAGGGLEQYF | TRBJ2-7 | TRBD2 | TRBV9
TGTGCCAGCAGTACAGGGCCTGAAAAACTGTTTTTT | CASSTGPEKLFF | TRBJ1-4 | NA | TRBV28
TGTGCCAGTACGGCATCTAGCATAGTCCCCTACAATGAGCAGTTCTTC | CASTASSIVPYNEQFF | TRBJ2-1 | NA | TRBV19
TGTGCCAGCAGCACACCAGGACTAGCGGGATCCTACAATGAGCAGTTCTTC | CASSTPGLAGSYNEQFF | TRBJ2-1 | TRBD2 | TRBV7-9
TGTGCCTTGGCATTACAGGGGGCATCCTACAATGAGCAGTTCTTC | CALALQGASYNEQFF | TRBJ2-1 | TRBD1 | TRBV30
TGTGCCAGCAGTTTAACGGGTGGGACAGCATCCTACAAGCAGTACTTC | CASSLTGGTASYKQYF | TRBJ2-7 | TRBD1 | TRBV7-6
TGCGCCAGCAGTGAGTCAATGGACAGGGGTCACGAGCAGTACTTC | CASSESMDRGHEQYF | TRBJ2-7 | TRBD1 | TRBV10-1
TGTGCCAGCAGCTTGGGGGGACTAGCGGGACGTCGCGCGTCGCAGTATTTT | CASSLGGLAGRRASQYF | TRBJ2-3 | TRBD2 | TRBV5-6
TGTGCCAGCTCCCCCATCTCGGGGGGGCCGGGTGGCGAGCAGTACTTC | CASSPISGGPGGEQYF | TRBJ2-7 | TRBD2 | TRBV18
TGTGCCACCTCGGGACTAGCGCTCGGTGAGCAGTTCTTC | CATSGLALGEQFF | TRBJ2-1 | TRBD2 | TRBV19
TGTGCCAGCAGATACTGGGAGACGGCCGGGGAGCTGTTTTTT | CASRYWETAGELFF | TRBJ2-2 | NA | TRBV6-6
TGTGCCAGCAGCATAGCCACAGATACGCAGTATTTT | CASSIATDTQYF | TRBJ2-3 | NA | TRBV7-3
TGTGCCAGCACCCCTGTCTCTGGGGCCAACGTCCTGACTTTC | CASTPVSGANVLTF | TRBJ2-6 | NA | TRBV2
TGTGCCAGTAGTAATGAGGTAATGAACACTGAAGCTTTCTTT | CASSNEVMNTEAFF | TRBJ1-1 | NA | TRBV19